These 27 T cell receptor beta chains share one sample of origin, sequenced in a study of T-cell reconstitution after alpha-beta-depleted transplantation in children (dated by TCRdb to 2016 to 2018). The library relied on PCR. This sample was sequenced with an Illumina HiSeq 2500. To normalize quantification of the TCRbeta repertoire, the TCR libraries were built with molecular barcoding that relied on unique molecular identifiers. In-frame beta chains were kept once TCRdb had trimmed the public reads at Q25 with fastp and called clones with MiXCR. Every CDR3 protein is listed once, alongside the most common genes and DNA of its rows. In all, the sample holds a few hundred thousand distinct CDR3 sequences, and 10% to 13% of those were seen once. Of the sample, 2% to 3% is held by the ten largest clones. The starting material was PBMCs from the stem cell graft donor, obtained from the stem cell graft. The receptors come from a human donor who donated a stem cell graft to a child with acute lymphoblastic leukemia.

The chain combines TRBV7-2 with TRBJ1-4; tentatively, D is TRBD1 (5 bases). V lost 6 bases, J lost 4 bases, and 9 bases lay in between. The germline V gene has CDR1 SGHTA and CDR2 FQGNSA. The CDR3 is made up of 13 amino acids. This CDR3 is CASRTVFNEKLFF. The CDR3 region has the DNA TGTGCCAGCAGGACAGTCTTTAATGAAAAACTGTTTTTT.

This clonotype has more than one count but fewer than ten. The chain links TRBV30 to TRBJ2-1, with a weak D call TRBD1 (6 bases). The V end lost 2 bases, the J end lost 16 bases, and 18 bases lay between the germline ends. The CDR3 covers 12 residues. The germline gives CDR1 GTSNPN, CDR2 SVGIG (reference sequence). The CDR3 region is CAWSSSVRDNFF. The CDR3 DNA reads TGTGCCTGGAGTTCTTCGGTGAGGGACAACTTCTTC.

This clonotype occurred many times. The gene calls are TRBV4-3 and TRBJ2-1; 8 nucleotides agree with TRBD1. Germline V gene data show CDR1 as LGHNA and CDR2 as YSLEER. V shed 4 bases and J 6 bases; nucleotides not matched to a gene: 8. The CDR3 covers 15 residues. The CDR3 loop is CASSPGQDTFNEQFF. The CDR3, as DNA: TGCGCCAGCAGCCCGGGACAGGATACTTTCAATGAGCAGTTCTTC.

The chain has TRBV7-9 and TRBJ1-5, with a tentative D call TRBD1 (6 bases). The ends were cut back, 1 base at V and 3 bases at J, with 16 bases in the middle. Germline-derived CDR1 and CDR2 are SEHNR and FQNEAQ (reference sequence). The CDR3 has 17 amino acids. The CDR3 loop reads CASSLGPIGTPNQPQHF. CDR3 nucleotides: TGTGCCAGCAGCTTAGGGCCCATTGGGACACCCAATCAGCCCCAGCATTTT.

This clonotype was detected many times. This sequence joins TRBV7-8 and TRBJ2-1; D is ambiguous. Trimming cost V 1 base and J 7 bases, with 8 bases left between them. The CDR3 totals 13 residues. Germline values: CDR1 SGHVS, CDR2 FQNEAQ. CDR3 in amino acids: CASSLGGRNEQFF. The CDR3 region has the DNA TGTGCCAGCAGCTTAGGTGGCCGGAATGAGCAGTTCTTC.

This clonotype showed up just a few times. The chain recombines TRBV12-3 or TRBV12-4 with TRBJ1-3; D ambiguous. The CDR3 consists of 16 residues. The V and J ends lost 4 bases and 4 bases respectively, with 17 bases between them. CDR3 in amino acids: CASSSSRASKGNTIYF. For the CDR3, the DNA is TGTGCCAGCAGTTCCTCCCGTGCCAGCAAAGGAAACACCATATATTTT.

This clonotype has more than one count but fewer than ten. The chain has TRBV6-2 or TRBV6-3 and TRBJ1-1, with 7 bases lining up with TRBD1. The CDR3 runs 14 residues. Trimming took 8 bases from V and 4 from J; bases not matched to a gene: 10. The V gene's germline CDR1 is MNHEY and CDR2 SVGEGT. The DNA of the CDR3 is TGTGCCAGCGCCAGCTTAGGGGGCCCCACTGAAGCTTTCTTT. Translating it yields CASASLGGPTEAFF.

The chain carries TRBV7-9 and TRBJ1-1, with D unclear. This CDR3 is built from 17 residues. Deletions cut 5 bases from V and 0 bases from J, with 19 bases between. CDR1 and CDR2 from the germline V gene are SEHNR and FQNEAQ (reference sequence). For the CDR3, the DNA is TGTGCCAGCAGCAATAGCAATGCCAGGCCCATGAACACTGAAGCTTTCTTT. It codes for CASSNSNARPMNTEAFF.

V usage is TRBV12-3 or TRBV12-4 and J usage is TRBJ2-1; the match to TRBD2 covers 9 bases. Germline trimming cut 3 bases from V and 2 bases from J; bases unmatched to any gene: 8. The CDR3 is 17 amino acids. CDR3 sequence reads: CASSFFLAGRPYNEQFF. CDR3 in DNA: TGTGCCAGCAGTTTCTTCCTAGCGGGACGACCCTACAATGAGCAGTTCTTC.

This sequence joins TRBV3-1 and TRBJ2-1; tentatively, D is TRBD2 (5 bases). Germline V gene lookup returns CDR1 LGHDT and CDR2 YNNKEL (reference sequence). Deletions cut 6 bases from V and 6 bases from J, with 6 bases between. The CDR3 length is 11 residues. The CDR3 here is CASRSGNEQFF. Written as DNA, the CDR3 is TGTGCCAGCAGGAGCGGCAATGAGCAGTTCTTC.

This clonotype has more than one count but fewer than ten. CDR3 bases: TGTGCCAGCAGTTCGACAGGGCCCCTCGGGGCCAACGTCCTGACTTTC. It encodes CASSSTGPLGANVLTF. V usage is TRBV12-3 or TRBV12-4 and J usage is TRBJ2-6; 7 nucleotides match TRBD1. The V segment lost 4 bases and the J segment 4 bases; nucleotides outside the gene matches: 7. The CDR3 runs 16 residues.

This chain joins TRBV10-3 and TRBJ2-7; 9 nucleotides agree with TRBD1. Germline V gene lookup returns CDR1 ENHRY and CDR2 SYGVKD. The CDR3 has 15 amino acids. Germline trimming cut 10 bases from V and 3 bases from J; bases unmatched to any gene: 13. The CDR3 sequence is CATQESTGGSYEQYF. CDR3 in DNA: TGTGCCACCCAAGAAAGTACAGGGGGCAGCTACGAGCAGTACTTC.

The V call is TRBV6-1, the J call TRBJ2-1; weak D call: TRBD1 (6 bases). Looked up from germline, CDR1 is MNHNS and CDR2 is SASEGT. V lost 7 bases, J lost 10 bases, and 32 bases lay in between. The CDR3 covers 18 residues. In DNA, the CDR3 is TGTGCCAGCACCAAAGAACAGGGCGGTCAACACCCTCCATGGGAGCAGTTCTTC. Translated: CASTKEQGGQHPPWEQFF.

This clonotype has more than one count but fewer than ten. J is TRBJ2-5 and V is TRBV7-9; D possibly corresponds to TRBD1 (5 bases). The CDR3 has 12 residues. Trimming removed 7 bases from V and 8 bases from J, with 14 bases in between. Germline V gene sequence: CDR1 SEHNR, CDR2 FQNEAQ (reference sequence). The CDR3 nucleotides read TGTGCCAGCACCTATAGTGGGGCTACCCAGTACTTC. Protein product: CASTYSGATQYF.

This clonotype was seen more than once but under ten times. The chain combines TRBV5-1 with TRBJ2-7; TRBD1 aligns across 7 bases. The V gene's germline CDR1 is SGHRS and CDR2 YFSETQ. The V and J ends lost 0 bases and 5 bases, in that order; junction bases with no gene match: 8. This CDR3 contains 15 residues. The CDR3 is CASSLGQTGFDEQYF. The CDR3, as DNA: TGCGCCAGCAGCTTGGGGCAGACAGGGTTCGACGAGCAGTACTTC.

This clonotype was seen many times. V and J are TRBV6-2 or TRBV6-3 and TRBJ2-3; D may match TRBD1 or TRBD2 (6 bases each). V was cut by 2 bases and J by 4 bases, with 13 bases left in between. In germline, CDR1 is MNHEY, CDR2 SVGEGT. This CDR3 region has 15 residues. This CDR3 is CASSYVRGRSDTQYF. The CDR3 DNA reads TGTGCCAGCAGTTACGTTCGGGGGCGGTCAGATACGCAGTATTTT.

This clonotype was counted between two and nine times. This sequence joins TRBV7-3 and TRBJ2-3; 7 bases agree with TRBD1. J lost 1 base, V lost 0 bases, and 13 bases had no gene match. Germline loops: CDR1 SGHTA, CDR2 FQGTGA. This CDR3 is built from 19 residues. The CDR3 loop is CASSLTGGAAWARTDTQYF. CDR3 sequence (DNA): TGTGCCAGCAGCTTAACAGGGGGCGCAGCTTGGGCCCGCACAGATACGCAGTATTTT. The full variable domain, in which reference TRBV7-3 and TRBJ2-3 provide the parts outside the CDR3, is GAGVSQTPSNKVTEKGKYVELRCDPISGHTALYWYRQSLGQGPEFLIYFQGTGAADDSGLPNDRFFAVRPEGSVSTLKIQRTERGDSAVYLCASSLTGGAAWARTDTQYFGPGTRLTVL.

The chain is built from TRBV12-3 or TRBV12-4 and TRBJ1-2; D ambiguous. Trimming took off 3 bases at V and 3 bases at J, with 8 bases between the two ends. The CDR3 is 13 amino acids. The CDR3 sequence is CASSFGKDYGYTF. As DNA, the CDR3 is TGTGCCAGCAGTTTCGGGAAAGACTATGGCTACACCTTC.

This chain links TRBV28 with TRBJ2-6, with TRBD2 identical over 11 bases. This CDR3 spans 17 amino acids. V lost 7 bases to trimming and J lost 2 bases; unmatched junction nucleotides: 7. Per the germline V gene, CDR1 is MDHEN and CDR2 is SYDVKM. The CDR3 DNA reads as TGTGCCAGCACTCCGACTAGCGGGAAGGCTGGGGCCAACGTCCTGACTTTC. Protein product: CASTPTSGKAGANVLTF.

This sequence joins TRBV12-3 or TRBV12-4 and TRBJ2-7; D is tentatively TRBD1 or TRBD2 (5 bases each). The CDR3 loop spans 13 amino acids. V dropped 7 bases and J dropped 2 bases, with 12 bases sitting between them. The DNA of the CDR3 is TGTGCCAGCACTAGGGACGAGACCTACGAGCAGTACTTC. Its protein is CASTRDETYEQYF.

The rearrangement links TRBV7-2 to TRBJ2-5; D may correspond to TRBD1 or TRBD2 (6 bases each). Looked up from germline, CDR1 is SGHTA and CDR2 is FQGNSA. V lost 6 bases and J lost 2, with 13 bases in between. The CDR3 contains 14 residues. The chain's CDR3 is CASSIGGRQETQYF. The CDR3 nucleotides are TGTGCCAGCAGTATAGGGGGGAGACAAGAGACCCAGTACTTC.

This clonotype was found a few times. The chain has TRBV28 and TRBJ1-1, with unresolved D. The V gene's germline CDR1 is MDHEN and CDR2 SYDVKM. V lost 8 bases and J 6 bases, leaving 22 bases between the germline ends. CDR3 length: 15 residues. CDR3 amino acids: CASALFIGSRPEAFF. Written as DNA, the CDR3 is TGTGCCAGCGCTTTATTTATCGGGTCTAGGCCTGAAGCTTTCTTT.

This clonotype was counted ten times or more. This chain connects TRBV28 to TRBJ2-3; no reliable D call. This CDR3 spans 14 amino acids. V was clipped by 8 bases and J by 1 base, with 13 bases between them. Germline assignment: CDR1 MDHEN and CDR2 SYDVKM. The CDR3 bases are TGTGCCAGCTGCCGGGTCCGAGGCACAGATACGCAGTATTTT. Translated: CASCRVRGTDTQYF. The variable domain in full, with the rest retrieved from reference TRBV28 and TRBJ2-3, is DVKVTQSSRYLVKRTGEKVFLECVQDMDHENMFWYRQDPGLGLRLIYFSYDVKMKEKGDIPEGYSVSREKKERFSLILESASTNQTSMYLCASCRVRGTDTQYFGPGTRLTVL.

The V gene is TRBV20-1, the J gene TRBJ2-3; 8 nucleotides agree with TRBD2. The trim removed 0 bases at V and 0 bases at J, leaving 5 bases unmatched. This CDR3 region has 16 residues. CDR1 and CDR2 from the germline V gene are DFQATT and SNEGSKA (reference sequence). The CDR3 coding sequence is TGCAGTGCTAGAGAGCAACCTAGCGGGAGCACAGATACGCAGTATTTT. Translating gives CSAREQPSGSTDTQYF.

The rearrangement joins TRBV7-8 to TRBJ2-1; D is perhaps TRBD2 (6 bases). V was clipped by 6 bases and J by 0 bases, with 12 bases between them. Looked up from germline, CDR1 is SGHVS and CDR2 is FQNEAQ. The CDR3 is made up of 15 amino acids. The CDR3 nucleotides are TGTGCCAGCAGTAAGAAGCGGGTCTCCTACAATGAGCAGTTCTTC. Protein product: CASSKKRVSYNEQFF.

This clonotype has a handful of counts. The chain is built from TRBV3-1 and TRBJ2-7, with 12 bases fitting TRBD2. Germline values: CDR1 LGHDT, CDR2 YNNKEL (reference sequence). The CDR3 is 17 amino acids. The J segment lost 2 bases and the V segment lost 4 bases, leaving 9 bases of the junction unmatched. This CDR3 is CASSPRLAGEWTYEQYF. The CDR3 region has the DNA TGTGCCAGCAGCCCCAGACTAGCGGGAGAGTGGACCTACGAGCAGTACTTC.

This clonotype was seen only once. A much larger clone lies a single base off, so this may be a read error. CDR3 coding DNA: TGTGCCAGCAATAAAGGGACGGGCAATTCACCCCTCCACTTT. Amino acids: CASNKGTGNSPLHF. The rearrangement joins TRBV6-1 to TRBJ1-6, with D possibly matching TRBD1 (5 bases). CDR3 length: 14 residues. Germline V CDR1 and CDR2: MNHNS, SASEGT. V was clipped by 7 bases and J by 7 bases, with 14 bases between them.